The 22 T cell receptor beta chains reported below all come from one sample, sequenced in a study of T-cell reconstitution after alpha-beta-depleted transplantation in children. Preparing the TCRbeta library involved the use of unique molecular identifiers. Using its own MiXCR run on the PCR reads, TCRdb lists one record per CDR3 protein. This sample has fewer than 400,000 distinct CDR3 sequences, with about 20% found just once. The material sequenced was PBMCs from the stem cell graft donor, taken from the stem cell graft. The receptors come from a human donor who donated a stem cell graft to a child with acute myeloid leukemia.

The chain links TRBV28 to TRBJ2-3, with D maybe TRBD2 (7 bases). Trimming took 8 bases from V and 0 from J, leaving 18 bases between them. CDR1 and CDR2 from the germline V gene are MDHEN and SYDVKM. This CDR3 comprises 16 residues. Here the CDR3 reads CASPPSGGRSTDTQYF. CDR3 bases: TGTGCCAGCCCACCCTCGGGGGGCAGAAGCACAGATACGCAGTATTTT.

This clonotype was observed many times. The gene calls are TRBV30 and TRBJ2-1, with D hard to call. V lost 0 bases, J lost 5 bases, and 11 bases lay in between. The V gene's germline CDR1 is GTSNPN and CDR2 SVGIG (reference sequence). CDR3 length equals 14 residues. CDR3 coding DNA: TGTGCCTGGAGTGTGGGTCTAGGCGACAATGAGCAGTTCTTC. Encoded protein: CAWSVGLGDNEQFF.

This clonotype has ten or more counts. One end of the junction does not line up with germline, which may come from a read error. The rearrangement joins TRBV25-1 to TRBJ2-3, with D possibly being TRBD1 or TRBD2 (7 bases each). CDR1 and CDR2 from the germline V gene are MGHDK and SYGVNS. The CDR3 extends over 12 amino acids. CDR3 nucleotide sequence: TGTGCCAGCAGTTCCGAAGAAGGGACAGCGGGATTT. Protein sequence: CASSSEEGTAGF.

There are many counts of this clonotype. This chain links TRBV29-1 with TRBJ2-2, with D perhaps TRBD1 (5 bases). The CDR3 sequence is 14 residues long. Germline V gene sequence: CDR1 SQVTM, CDR2 ANQGSEA. CDR3 DNA sequence: TGCGGAACGAAGGGGCAGGGTAACACCGGGGAGCTGTTTTTT. It translates to CGTKGQGNTGELFF.

This clonotype was detected a few times. This chain joins TRBV7-8 and TRBJ1-2, with D maybe TRBD1 (5 bases). The CDR3 spans 14 residues. Trimming removed 5 bases at V and 5 bases at J, with 15 bases between. Germline CDR1 is SGHVS and CDR2 is FQNEAQ. The CDR3 DNA sequence: TGTGCCAGCAGCGGGATGGGACGGCTATATGGCTACACCTTC. Protein sequence: CASSGMGRLYGYTF. Full variable domain (remainder filled in from reference TRBV7-8 and TRBJ1-2): GAGVSQSPRYKVAKRGQDVALRCDPISGHVSLFWYQQALGQGPEFLTYFQNEAQLDKSGLPSDRFFAERPEGSVSTLKIQRTQQEDSAVYLCASSGMGRLYGYTFGSGTRLTVV.

J is TRBJ2-7 and V is TRBV20-1, with D maybe TRBD2 (6 bases). With 1 base removed from V and 3 bases from J, the gap between germline ends came to 13 bases. The germline gives CDR1 DFQATT, CDR2 SNEGSKA (reference sequence). This CDR3 is 14 amino acids long. CDR3 region: CSARAHTSYYEQYF. CDR3 bases: TGCAGTGCTAGAGCCCATACTAGCTACTACGAGCAGTACTTC.

The J gene is TRBJ2-1, the V gene TRBV9; perhaps TRBD1 as D (6 bases). V shed 3 bases and J shed 1 base, with 8 bases lying between them. Germline V gene lookup returns CDR1 SGDLS and CDR2 YYNGEE. The CDR3 is 14 residues long. CDR3 sequence: CASSAGQSYNEQFF. In DNA form, the CDR3 reads TGTGCCAGCAGCGCAGGACAGTCCTACAATGAGCAGTTCTTC.

V and J are TRBV4-3 and TRBJ2-1; 9 bases align to TRBD1. V trimming: 4 bases; J trimming: 2 bases; junction bases outside the gene matches: 6. This CDR3 has 16 residues. Germline CDR1 reads LGHNA; CDR2 reads YSLEER. CDR3 residues: CASSPVGDRAYNEQFF. The CDR3 DNA reads TGCGCCAGCAGCCCCGTCGGGGACAGGGCCTACAATGAGCAGTTCTTC.

CDR3: CASSNGESGYTF. CDR3 DNA sequence: TGTGCCAGCAGCAACGGGGAGAGTGGCTACACCTTC. The chain links TRBV9 to TRBJ1-2; D remains unclear. The germline CDR1 and CDR2 sequences are SGDLS and YYNGEE. Trimming took off 4 bases at V and 7 bases at J, with 11 bases between the two ends. The CDR3 runs 12 residues.

This clonotype was counted a few times. The chain uses TRBV28 and TRBJ2-7; tentatively, D is TRBD2 (5 bases). Trimming took off 6 bases at V and 3 bases at J, with 15 bases between the two ends. This CDR3 contains 14 residues. Looked up from germline, CDR1 is MDHEN and CDR2 is SYDVKM. The DNA of the CDR3 is TGTGCCAGCAGCTCAGGACTCGGAGTCTACGAGCAGTACTTC. It specifies CASSSGLGVYEQYF.

The chain couples TRBV20-1 to TRBJ2-5; 10 nucleotides agree with TRBD2. The CDR3 is made up of 17 amino acids. Looked up from germline, CDR1 is DFQATT and CDR2 is SNEGSKA (reference sequence). V shed 6 bases, J shed 5 bases, and the junction held 18 bases outside the gene matches. The CDR3 spells CSASDHLELAGVETQYF. In DNA form, the CDR3 reads TGCAGTGCAAGCGACCACCTAGAGCTAGCGGGAGTGGAGACCCAGTACTTC.

This clonotype came up a few times. V and J are TRBV28 and TRBJ1-4; tentative D call: TRBD1 (5 bases). Deletions cut 7 bases from V and 7 bases from J, with 10 bases between. The germline V gene has CDR1 MDHEN and CDR2 SYDVKM. The length of the CDR3 is 12 residues. The DNA for the CDR3 is TGTGCCAGCACATGGGGACTTGAAAAACTGTTTTTT. Its translation is CASTWGLEKLFF.

This clonotype was seen repeatedly, ten times or more. This chain uses TRBV29-1 with TRBJ2-7, with 7 nucleotides matching TRBD2. V lost 7 bases to trimming and J lost 2 bases; unmatched junction nucleotides: 11. The CDR3 is 14 residues long. Germline loops: CDR1 SQVTM, CDR2 ANQGSEA. The CDR3 region has the DNA TGCAGCGGTCGGGCGGCTAGCGGAACCTACGAGCAGTACTTC. Translating gives CSGRAASGTYEQYF.

This chain uses TRBV14 with TRBJ2-5, with D unclear. Germline V CDR1 and CDR2: SGHDN, FVKESK. The CDR3 has 13 amino acids. V gave up 4 bases and J gave up 1 base, with 7 bases separating them. Here the CDR3 reads CASSRLFQETQYF. In nucleotides, the CDR3 is TGTGCCAGCAGCCGGCTATTCCAAGAGACCCAGTACTTC.

This clonotype was picked up one time. The CDR3 nucleotides are TGTGCCAGCAGACAGGGGAACACCGGGGAGCTGTTTTTT. It codes for CASRQGNTGELFF. The rearrangement uses TRBV11-2 and TRBJ2-2, with a weak D call TRBD1 (6 bases). The CDR3 has 13 amino acids. The V end was cut by 6 bases, the J end by 1 base, with 6 bases between. Germline values: CDR1 SGHAT, CDR2 FQNNGV.

This chain links TRBV14 with TRBJ2-7, with 13 bases matching TRBD2. From germline, CDR1 is SGHDN and CDR2 FVKESK. This CDR3 region has 18 residues. V lost 2 bases and J lost 0; bases outside the gene matches: 7. In DNA form, the CDR3 reads TGTGCCAGCAGCCAAAGGACTAGCGGGAGTACCACCTCCTACGAGCAGTACTTC. Protein sequence: CASSQRTSGSTTSYEQYF.

The chain is built from TRBV6-1 and TRBJ2-7, with 9 nucleotides matching TRBD1. CDR1 is MNHNS, CDR2 SASEGT, per germline. The V segment lost 8 bases and the J segment 6 bases; nucleotides outside the gene matches: 11. The CDR3 totals 14 residues. The CDR3 nucleotides are TGTGCCAGCCGACAGGGACAGGGAGCCCTCGAGCAGTACTTC. It specifies CASRQGQGALEQYF.

This clonotype was counted ten times or more. This chain uses TRBV6-1 with TRBJ2-7; TRBD2 is a possible D gene (6 bases). The V and J ends lost 5 bases and 1 base respectively, with 12 bases between them. Germline V gene lookup returns CDR1 MNHNS and CDR2 SASEGT. The CDR3 contains 14 residues. The CDR3 DNA reads as TGTGCCAGCAGTCTGACTAGTCATTCCTACGAGCAGTACTTC. It translates to CASSLTSHSYEQYF.

As for this clonotype: This may stem from a read error, because a much larger clone lies one nucleotide away. This sequence joins TRBV20-1 and TRBJ2-3, with unresolved D. The CDR3 runs to 10 residues. Germline loops: CDR1 DFQATT, CDR2 SNEGSKA (reference sequence). Here the CDR3 DNA reads TGCGGTGTCGCTCCAGATACGCAGTATTTT. Translation: CGVAPDTQYF.

The J gene is TRBJ2-1, the V gene TRBV5-1; 7 bases line up with TRBD2. Germline trimming cut 3 bases from V and 4 bases from J; bases unmatched to any gene: 7. The CDR3 has 15 residues. The germline gives CDR1 SGHRS, CDR2 YFSETQ. CDR3: CASSSGTTVYNEQFF. The CDR3 region has the DNA TGCGCCAGCAGCTCCGGGACTACCGTGTACAATGAGCAGTTCTTC.

Points on this clonotype: At one end, the junction sequence differs from germline, possibly due to a read error. The rearrangement joins TRBV12-3 or TRBV12-4 to TRBJ2-2; D uncertain. The length of the CDR3 is 17 residues. CDR3 sequence: CATSFLVGGGPAGELFF. The CDR3 DNA follows: TGTGCCACCAGTTTTCTTGTTGGTGGTGGACCGGCCGGGGAGCTGTTTTTT.

The chain carries TRBV5-5 and TRBJ2-1, with D perhaps TRBD1 (6 bases). V was pared by 4 bases and J by 3 bases, with 14 bases between. CDR3 length equals 15 residues. CDR1 SGHKS and CDR2 YYEKEE come from the germline V gene (reference sequence). CDR3 sequence (DNA): TGTGCCAGCAGCACGTCAGGGGAAGTCTACAATGAGCAGTTCTTC. It translates to CASSTSGEVYNEQFF.